These 18 T cell receptor beta chains were all obtained from the same sample, sequenced in a study of cytotoxic CD8 clonotypes in ibrutinib-treated CLL (TCRdb year 2021). The time point tag for this specimen amounts to: approximately eleven months on ibrutinib. The receptor library was made with the immunoSEQ multiplex PCR assay. The immuneACCESS repertoire file appears here via TCRdb, limited to in-frame rearrangements. These files lack a portion of the clones; in checked studies, under half of the deficit traces to unresolved V genes, and the cause of the others is not known. The sample profile shows approximately 140,000 clones; approximately 80% of them were found once. Approximately 27% of the sample is in the top ten clones. Source: PBMCs, taken after 12 months of ibrutinib treatment. These receptors came from a human donor with chronic lymphocytic leukemia.

This rearrangement joins TRBV30 to TRBJ2-5, with D maybe TRBD2 (5 bases). This CDR3 is 15 amino acids long. Between the trimmed V and J ends, which lost 3 bases and 0 bases, there was a span of 14 bases. Per germline, CDR1 GTSNPN and CDR2 SVGIG (reference sequence). CDR3 DNA sequence: TGTGCCTGGAGCCACGTTCCGGGATACCAAGAGACCCAGTACTTC. Translation: CAWSHVPGYQETQYF. Combining the CDR3 with reference TRBV30 and TRBJ2-5 gives the whole variable domain SQTIHQWPATLVQPVGSPLSLECTVEGTSNPNLYWYRQAAGRGLQLLFYSVGIGQISSEVPQNLSASRPQDRQFILSSKKLLLSDSGFYLCAWSHVPGYQETQYFGPGTRLLVL.

The CDR3 loop is CASAVGSTHYGYTF. The DNA for the CDR3 is TGTGCCAGTGCCGTGGGGAGTACTCACTATGGCTACACCTTC. The genes are TRBV19 and TRBJ1-2; D is uncertain. Looked up from germline, CDR1 is LNHDA and CDR2 is SQIVND (reference sequence). This CDR3 contains 14 residues. V was shortened by 8 bases and J by 3 bases, with 16 bases between the two germline ends. Full variable domain (missing parts from reference TRBV19 and TRBJ1-2): DGGITQSPKYLFRKEGQNVTLSCEQNLNHDAMYWYRQDPGQGLRLIYYSQIVNDFQKGDIAEGYSVSREKKESFPLTVTSAQKNPTAFYLCASAVGSTHYGYTFGSGTRLTVV.

The V and J genes are TRBV25-1 and TRBJ2-5; 7 nucleotides agree with TRBD1. Unmatched junction bases numbered 4, after V lost 3 bases and J lost 0 bases. This CDR3 region has 15 residues. In germline, CDR1 is MGHDK, CDR2 SYGVNS. The CDR3 loop reads CASSDETGYQETQYF. As DNA, the CDR3 is TGTGCCAGCAGTGACGAGACAGGGTACCAAGAGACCCAGTACTTC.

The chain joins TRBV19 to TRBJ1-4, with 8 nucleotides matching TRBD1. V shed 3 bases, J shed 7 bases, and the junction held 4 bases outside the gene matches. Germline V gene sequence: CDR1 LNHDA, CDR2 SQIVND (reference sequence). This CDR3 contains 14 residues. The CDR3 coding sequence is TGTGCCAGTAGTATCCAGGGGGCACTTGAAAAACTGTTTTTT. This translates into CASSIQGALEKLFF.

The chain links TRBV27 to TRBJ2-7; D perhaps matches TRBD1 (5 bases). The V end lost 8 bases, the J end lost 2 bases, and 13 bases lay between the germline ends. The CDR3 has 13 residues. Germline lookup yields CDR1 MNHEY and CDR2 SMNVEV (reference sequence). The CDR3 coding sequence is TGTGCCAGCGGCCTAGGGGTAACCTACGAGCAGTACTTC. Residues: CASGLGVTYEQYF.

This clone was observed once. The chain couples TRBV9 to TRBJ1-2, with D perhaps matching TRBD1 (6 bases). Trimming took 2 bases from V and 4 from J, leaving 12 bases between them. The germline V gene encodes CDR1 SGDLS and CDR2 YYNGEE. This CDR3 contains 14 residues. CDR3 nucleotides: TGTGCCAGCAGCGTTCAGGGGCCCTTCTATGGCTACACCTTC. This sequence encodes CASSVQGPFYGYTF.

The chain links TRBV12-5 to TRBJ2-1, with TRBD2 as a possible D gene (6 bases). Germline assignment: CDR1 LGHNT and CDR2 FRNRAP. The CDR3 sequence is 16 residues long. The V end was cut by 5 bases, the J end by 5 bases, with 19 bases between. The CDR3 bases are TGTGCTAGTGGTATGGAGGGGTGGGGTCCCCACAATGAGCAGTTCTTC. Encoded protein: CASGMEGWGPHNEQFF.

The chain combines TRBV4-2 with TRBJ2-3, with 7 bases that match TRBD2. This CDR3 region has 15 residues. J was trimmed by 1 base and V by 1 base; bases with no gene match: 2. Looked up from germline, CDR1 is LGHNA and CDR2 is YNFKEQ. The CDR3 DNA sequence: TGTGCCAGCAGCCAAGTTACTAGCGGCACAGATACGCAGTATTTT. Its protein is CASSQVTSGTDTQYF.

The chain recombines TRBV27 with TRBJ2-5; the D gene is possibly TRBD2 (5 bases). Germline V gene data show CDR1 as MNHEY and CDR2 as SMNVEV (reference sequence). The CDR3 has 11 residues. The ends were cut back, 4 bases at V and 5 bases at J, with 5 bases in the middle. The CDR3 nucleotides read TGTGCCAGCAGTTCGGGGGAGACCCAGTACTTC. Translation: CASSSGETQYF.

In its sample, this clone was seen a few times. Here the CDR3 reads CASSPREGITYEQYF. In DNA form, the CDR3 reads TGTGCCAGCTCACCACGGGAGGGAATCACCTACGAGCAGTACTTC. V usage is TRBV18 and J usage is TRBJ2-7, with 7 bases identical to TRBD2. In germline, CDR1 is KGHSH, CDR2 LQKENI. The CDR3 spans 15 residues. Germline trimming cut 1 base from V and 2 bases from J; bases unmatched to any gene: 5.

The chain combines TRBV19 with TRBJ2-3; the match to TRBD2 covers 7 bases. Germline loops: CDR1 LNHDA, CDR2 SQIVND (reference sequence). CDR3 length: 18 residues. The V gene end was trimmed by 1 base and the J gene end by 0 bases; junction bases not matched to a gene: 10. The DNA of the CDR3 is TGTGCCAGTAGTATAGCGGGGCTAGCGGTAACTAGCACAGATACGCAGTATTTT. It specifies CASSIAGLAVTSTDTQYF. The variable domain in full, completed from reference TRBV19 and TRBJ2-3, reads DGGITQSPKYLFRKEGQNVTLSCEQNLNHDAMYWYRQDPGQGLRLIYYSQIVNDFQKGDIAEGYSVSREKKESFPLTVTSAQKNPTAFYLCASSIAGLAVTSTDTQYFGPGTRLTVL.

The chain employs TRBV27 and TRBJ1-2; TRBD1 aligns across 7 bases. Germline CDR1 is MNHEY and CDR2 is SMNVEV (reference sequence). The CDR3 is made up of 13 amino acids. V lost 5 bases to trimming and J lost 4 bases; unmatched junction nucleotides: 4. CDR3 DNA: TGTGCCAGCAGTCGCGACAGGGCCTATGGCTACACCTTC. Its translation is CASSRDRAYGYTF.

V usage is TRBV7-9 and J usage is TRBJ1-4; D remains unclear. The CDR3 loop spans 11 amino acids. V lost 6 bases, J lost 8 bases, and 7 bases lay in between. Per germline, CDR1 SEHNR and CDR2 FQNEAQ (reference sequence). CDR3: CASSIWEKLFF. In nucleotides, the CDR3 is TGTGCCAGCAGTATTTGGGAAAAACTGTTTTTT.

The chain links TRBV6-1 to TRBJ1-2; D unresolved. The germline CDR1 and CDR2 sequences are MNHNS and SASEGT. CDR3 size: 12 residues. V was clipped by 5 bases and J by 0 bases, with 4 bases between them. The CDR3 reads CASSRTNYGYTF. The CDR3 DNA is TGTGCCAGCAGTAGAACTAACTATGGCTACACCTTC.

The V call is TRBV2, the J call TRBJ2-3, with 8 bases fitting TRBD2. V lost 2 bases, J lost 5 bases, and 9 bases stayed unmatched. The CDR3 runs to 16 residues. Germline lookup yields CDR1 SNHLY and CDR2 FYNNEI. CDR3 bases: TGTGCCAGCAGTGAACCACTAGCGGACCCCCAAGATACGCAGTATTTT. Its protein product is CASSEPLADPQDTQYF.

The gene calls are TRBV12-2 and TRBJ2-4. TRBV12-2 counts as a pseudogene. The CDR3 spans 16 residues. Here the CDR3 DNA reads TGTGCAAGTCGCTCGCTAACTGTGGGTGCCAAAAACATTCAGTACTTC. Protein product: CASRSLTVGAKNIQYF.

The V gene is TRBV7-8, the J gene TRBJ2-5; D is unclear. From germline, CDR1 is SGHVS and CDR2 FQNEAQ. Between the trimmed V and J ends, which lost 2 bases and 6 bases, there was a span of 4 bases. The CDR3 extends over 11 amino acids. DNA for the CDR3: TGTGCCAGCAGCTTATCGCAGACCCAGTACTTC. Protein: CASSLSQTQYF.

V gene TRBV28 combines with J gene TRBJ2-7; D is possibly TRBD2 (5 bases). The CDR3 loop spans 17 amino acids. V lost 2 bases, J lost 3 bases, and 20 bases lay in between. The germline V gene has CDR1 MDHEN and CDR2 SYDVKM. In DNA, the CDR3 is TGTGCCAGCAGTTTAGCCCTGGGCGGGTTGCGGGTCTACGAGCAGTACTTC. It encodes CASSLALGGLRVYEQYF. Combining the CDR3 with reference TRBV28 and TRBJ2-7 gives the whole variable domain DVKVTQSSRYLVKRTGEKVFLECVQDMDHENMFWYRQDPGLGLRLIYFSYDVKMKEKGDIPEGYSVSREKKERFSLILESASTNQTSMYLCASSLALGGLRVYEQYFGPGTRLTVT.